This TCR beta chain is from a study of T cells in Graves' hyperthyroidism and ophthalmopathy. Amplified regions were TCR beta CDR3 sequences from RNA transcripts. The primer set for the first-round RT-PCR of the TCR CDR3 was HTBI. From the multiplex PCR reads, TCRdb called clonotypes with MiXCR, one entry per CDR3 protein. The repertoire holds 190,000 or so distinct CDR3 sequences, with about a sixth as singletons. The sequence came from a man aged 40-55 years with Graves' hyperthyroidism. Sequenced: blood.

CDR3 coding DNA: TGTGCCAGCAGCCGGTCGTGGGGTGGCGGCTCTGGAAACACCATATATTTT. Translated, it gives CASSRSWGGGSGNTIYF. The J gene is TRBJ1-3, the V gene TRBV12-3 or TRBV12-4; no firm D call. The CDR3 is made up of 17 amino acids. Trimming took 6 bases from V and 0 from J, leaving 18 bases between them.